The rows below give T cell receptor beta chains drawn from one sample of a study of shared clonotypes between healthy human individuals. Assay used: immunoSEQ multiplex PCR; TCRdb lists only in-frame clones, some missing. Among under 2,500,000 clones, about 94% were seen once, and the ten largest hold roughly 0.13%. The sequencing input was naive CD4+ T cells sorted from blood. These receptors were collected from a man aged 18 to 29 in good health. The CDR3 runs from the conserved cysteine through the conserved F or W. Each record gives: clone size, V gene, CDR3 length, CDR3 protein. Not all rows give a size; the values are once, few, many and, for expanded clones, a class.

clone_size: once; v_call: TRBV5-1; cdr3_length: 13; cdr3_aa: CASSLGVKETQYF
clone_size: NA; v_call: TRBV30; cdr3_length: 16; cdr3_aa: CAWSQPRGATNEKLFF
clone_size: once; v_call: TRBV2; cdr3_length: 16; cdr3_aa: CASRKGQATSTDTQYF
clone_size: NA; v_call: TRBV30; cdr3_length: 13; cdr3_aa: CAWSVGRTDTQYF
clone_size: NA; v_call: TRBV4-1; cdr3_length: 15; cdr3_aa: CASSHGTSGQETQYF
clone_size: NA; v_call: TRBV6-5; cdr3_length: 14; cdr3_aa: CASRYLTGPDGYTF
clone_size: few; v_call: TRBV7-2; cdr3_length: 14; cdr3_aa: CASSLALGHGFLHF
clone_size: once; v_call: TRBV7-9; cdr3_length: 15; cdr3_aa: CASSLTAGGSYEQYF
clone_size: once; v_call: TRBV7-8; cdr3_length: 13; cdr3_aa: CASSPGTSGEQFF
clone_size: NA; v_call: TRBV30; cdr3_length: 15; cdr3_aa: CAWSFPTGRSETQYF
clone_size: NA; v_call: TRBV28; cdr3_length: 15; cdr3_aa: CASSPPGQGAYEQYF
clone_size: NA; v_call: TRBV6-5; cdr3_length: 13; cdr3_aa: CASSRGLGDTQYF
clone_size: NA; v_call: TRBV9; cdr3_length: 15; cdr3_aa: CASSVDGTGATEAFF
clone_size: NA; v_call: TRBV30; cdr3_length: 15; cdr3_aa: CAWSGGTGGENTIYF
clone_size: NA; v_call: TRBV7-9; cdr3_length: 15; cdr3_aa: CASSSRTGSQNIQYF
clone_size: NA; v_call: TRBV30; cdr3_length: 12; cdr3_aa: CAWRQGNYGYTF
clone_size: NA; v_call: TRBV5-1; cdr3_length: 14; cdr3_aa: CASSAGGTTYEQYF